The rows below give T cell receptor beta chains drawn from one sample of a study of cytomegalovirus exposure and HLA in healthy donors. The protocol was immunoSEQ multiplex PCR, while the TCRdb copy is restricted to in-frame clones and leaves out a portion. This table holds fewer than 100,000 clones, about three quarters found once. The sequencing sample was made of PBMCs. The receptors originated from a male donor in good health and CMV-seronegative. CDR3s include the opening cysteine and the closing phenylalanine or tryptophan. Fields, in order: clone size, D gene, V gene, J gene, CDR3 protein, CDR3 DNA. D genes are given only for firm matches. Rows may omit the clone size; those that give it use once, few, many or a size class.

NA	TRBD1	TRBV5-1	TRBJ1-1	CASGPFAGTGSTEAFF	TGCGCCAGCGGCCCTTTTGCTGGGACAGGTAGCACTGAAGCTTTCTTT
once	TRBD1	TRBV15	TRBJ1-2	CATSGHYRGHGYTF	TGTGCCACCAGCGGCCATTACAGGGGGCATGGCTACACCTTC
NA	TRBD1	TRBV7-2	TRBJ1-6	CASSPSGTVNSPLHF	TGTGCCAGCAGCCCGTCAGGGACAGTAAATTCACCCCTCCACTTT
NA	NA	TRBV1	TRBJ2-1	CTSSQEIAGRVYNEQFF	TGCACCAGCAGCCAGGAAATCGCGGGGAGGGTTTACAATGAGCAGTTCTTC
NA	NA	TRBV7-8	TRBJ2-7	CASSLEEFYEQYF	TGTGCCAGCAGCTTAGAGGAGTTTTACGAGCAGTACTTC
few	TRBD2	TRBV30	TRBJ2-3	CAWSMGTSGWRSTDTQYF	TGTGCCTGGAGTATGGGGACTAGCGGATGGCGGAGCACAGATACGCAGTATTTT
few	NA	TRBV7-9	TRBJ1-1	CASSATGKVEAFF	TGTGCCAGCAGCGCCACGGGGAAGGTTGAAGCTTTCTTT
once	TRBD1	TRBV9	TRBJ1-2	CASSPSPGQGNGYTF	TGTGCCAGCAGCCCGAGCCCGGGACAGGGTAATGGCTACACCTTC
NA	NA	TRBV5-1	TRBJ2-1	CASSLLDNSLGEQFF	TGCGCCAGCAGCTTGCTTGACAACTCACTCGGTGAGCAGTTCTTC
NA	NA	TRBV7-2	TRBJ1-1	CASSVTENTEAFF	TGTGCCAGCAGCGTTACAGAGAACACTGAAGCTTTCTTT
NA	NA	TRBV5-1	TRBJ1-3	CASSLVAGDGNTIYF	TGCGCCAGCAGCTTGGTGGCAGGGGATGGAAACACCATATATTTT
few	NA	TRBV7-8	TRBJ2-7	CASSLRRGGEQYF	TGTGCCAGCAGCTTACGTAGGGGGGGGGAGCAGTACTTC
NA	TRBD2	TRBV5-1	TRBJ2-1	CASSLDPTSGRVGTYNEQFF	TGCGCCAGCAGCCTGGATCCGACTAGCGGGAGGGTCGGGACCTACAATGAGCAGTTCTTC
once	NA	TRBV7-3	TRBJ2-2	CASSLRASSGELFF	TGTGCCAGCAGCTTAAGGGCCAGTTCTGGGGAGCTGTTTTTT
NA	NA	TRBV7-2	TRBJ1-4	CASSFDPGTSKKLFF	TGTGCCAGCAGTTTTGACCCGGGGACATCCAAAAAACTGTTTTTT
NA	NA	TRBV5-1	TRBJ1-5	CASSLAGRRGQPQHF	TGCGCCAGCAGCTTGGCGGGCAGGAGGGGTCAGCCCCAGCATTTT
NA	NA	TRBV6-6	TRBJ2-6	CATSVSSGANVLTF	TGTGCCACTTCAGTAAGCTCTGGGGCCAACGTCCTGACTTTC
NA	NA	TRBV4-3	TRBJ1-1	CASSQVRGTEAFF	TGCGCCAGCAGCCAAGTCCGAGGCACTGAAGCTTTCTTT
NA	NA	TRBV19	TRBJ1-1	CASSIRPRENTEAFF	TGTGCCAGTAGTATACGGCCCCGGGAGAACACTGAAGCTTTCTTT
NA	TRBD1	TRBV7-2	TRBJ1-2	CASSFATGGTGANYGYTF	TGTGCCAGCAGCTTTGCGACAGGGGGCACTGGAGCTAACTATGGCTACACCTTC
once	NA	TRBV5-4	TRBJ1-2	CASSLDPIGGCGYTF	TGTGCCAGCAGCTTGGATCCCATTGGGGGCTGCGGCTACACCTTC
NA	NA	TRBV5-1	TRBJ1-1	CASSFGANTEAFF	TGCGCCAGCAGCTTCGGAGCGAACACTGAAGCTTTCTTT
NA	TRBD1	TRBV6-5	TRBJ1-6	CASSYSGGQGKSPLHF	TGTGCCAGCAGTTACTCGGGAGGACAGGGGAAATCACCCCTCCACTTT
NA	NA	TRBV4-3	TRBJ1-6	CASSQAQGDSPLHF	TGCGCCAGCAGCCAAGCCCAGGGTGATTCACCCCTCCACTTT
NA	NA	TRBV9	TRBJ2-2	CASRPSGLNTGELFF	TGTGCCAGCAGACCCAGCGGGCTCAACACCGGGGAGCTGTTTTTT
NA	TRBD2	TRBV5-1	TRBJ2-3	CASSLAGGQADTQYF	TGCGCCAGCAGCTTGGCGGGGGGGCAGGCAGATACGCAGTATTTT
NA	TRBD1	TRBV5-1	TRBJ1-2	CASSTITGGADYGYTF	TGCGCCAGCAGCACAATAACAGGGGGCGCTGACTATGGCTACACCTTC
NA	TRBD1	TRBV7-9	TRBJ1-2	CASSWGTGPGVDGYTF	TGTGCCAGCAGCTGGGGGACAGGGCCTGGTGTCGATGGCTACACCTTC
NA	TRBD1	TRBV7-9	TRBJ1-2	CASSAGQGVLGYTF	TGTGCCAGCAGCGCTGGACAGGGGGTATTAGGCTACACCTTC
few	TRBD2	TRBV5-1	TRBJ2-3	CASSLEVAGITDTQYF	TGCGCCAGCAGCTTGGAAGTAGCGGGGATCACAGATACGCAGTATTTT
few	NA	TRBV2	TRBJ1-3	CASSLASGNTIYF	TGTGCCAGCAGTTTGGCCTCTGGAAACACCATATATTTT
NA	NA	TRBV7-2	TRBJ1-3	CASSLVGGRSGNTIYF	TGTGCCAGCAGCTTAGTCGGGGGACGCTCTGGAAACACCATATATTTT
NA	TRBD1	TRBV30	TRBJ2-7	CAWSAGTGPTYEQYF	TGTGCCTGGAGTGCCGGGACAGGGCCGACTTACGAGCAGTACTTC
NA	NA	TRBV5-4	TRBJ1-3	CASSWGGVRSGNTIYF	TGTGCCAGCAGCTGGGGGGGGGTGCGCTCTGGAAACACCATATATTTT
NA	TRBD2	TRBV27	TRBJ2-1	CASSFQGTSGINEQFF	TGTGCCAGCAGTTTTCAGGGGACTAGCGGGATTAATGAGCAGTTCTTC
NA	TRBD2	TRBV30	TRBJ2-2	CAWSRGRIIGELFF	TGTGCCTGGAGTCGCGGGAGGATTATCGGGGAGCTGTTTTTT
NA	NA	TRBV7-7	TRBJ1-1	CASSLGQNTEAFF	TGTGCCAGCAGCCTGGGACAGAACACTGAAGCTTTCTTT
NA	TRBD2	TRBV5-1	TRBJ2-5	CASSLGRSYRLAVDNQETQYF	TGCGCCAGCAGCTTGGGTCGTTCGTATCGACTAGCGGTAGATAACCAAGAGACCCAGTACTTC
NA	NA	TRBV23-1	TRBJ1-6	CASSQLPEGLRSPLHF	TGCGCCAGCAGTCAACTCCCGGAGGGGTTGAGGTCACCCCTCCACTTT
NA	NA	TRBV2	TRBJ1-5	CASSAGVSQPQHF	TGTGCCAGCAGTGCAGGGGTTAGTCAGCCCCAGCATTTT